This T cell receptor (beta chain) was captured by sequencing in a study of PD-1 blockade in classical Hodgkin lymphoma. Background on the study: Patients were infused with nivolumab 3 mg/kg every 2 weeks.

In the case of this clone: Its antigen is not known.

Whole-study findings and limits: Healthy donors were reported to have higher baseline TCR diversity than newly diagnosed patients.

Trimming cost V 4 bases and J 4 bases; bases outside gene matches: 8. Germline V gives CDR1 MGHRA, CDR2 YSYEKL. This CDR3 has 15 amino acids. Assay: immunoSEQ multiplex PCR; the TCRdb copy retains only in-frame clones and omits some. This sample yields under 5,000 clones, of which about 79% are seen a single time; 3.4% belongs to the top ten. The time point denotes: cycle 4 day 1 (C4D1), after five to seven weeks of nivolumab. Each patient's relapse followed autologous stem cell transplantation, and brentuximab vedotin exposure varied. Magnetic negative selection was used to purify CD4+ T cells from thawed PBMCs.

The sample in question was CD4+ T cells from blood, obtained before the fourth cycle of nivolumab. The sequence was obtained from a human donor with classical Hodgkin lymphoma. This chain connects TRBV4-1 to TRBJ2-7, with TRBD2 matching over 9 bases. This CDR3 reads CASSPGLAGGYEQYF. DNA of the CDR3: TGCGCCAGCAGCCCGGGACTAGCTGGCGGATACGAGCAGTACTTC.